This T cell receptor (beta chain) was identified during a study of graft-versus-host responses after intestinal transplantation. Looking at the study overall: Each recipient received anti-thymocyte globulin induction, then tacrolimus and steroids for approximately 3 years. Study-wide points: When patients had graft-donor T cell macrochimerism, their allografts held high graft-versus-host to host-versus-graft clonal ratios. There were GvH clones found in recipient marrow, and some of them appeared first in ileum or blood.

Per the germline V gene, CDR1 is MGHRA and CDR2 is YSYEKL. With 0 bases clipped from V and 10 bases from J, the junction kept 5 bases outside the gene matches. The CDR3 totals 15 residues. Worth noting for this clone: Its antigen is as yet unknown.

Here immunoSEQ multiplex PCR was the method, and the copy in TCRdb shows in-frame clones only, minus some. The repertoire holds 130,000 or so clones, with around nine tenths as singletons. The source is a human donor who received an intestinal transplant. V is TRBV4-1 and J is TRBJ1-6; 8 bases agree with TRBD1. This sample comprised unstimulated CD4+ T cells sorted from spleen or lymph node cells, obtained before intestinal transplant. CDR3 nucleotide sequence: TGCGCCAGCAGCCAAGATGGACAGGGATGGTCACCCCTCCACTTT. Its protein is CASSQDGQGWSPLHF.